What follows is one TCR beta chain and its context. The CDR3 has 18 residues. The V end was cut by 2 bases, the J end by 5 bases, with 27 bases between. Germline CDR1 and CDR2: SQVTM and ANQGSEA. In the original analysis: The authors estimated nucleated cell counts from reference gene primer amplification. Generated by immunoSEQ multiplex PCR, the TCRdb table keeps only in-frame clones and is missing some. V and J calls plus clone size are reproduced from that table; the DNA served to infer D and trimming. This sample has more than 85,000 clones, with 65% to 90% found just once. These data are taken from a study of blood T cell repertoires in COVID-19.

Sequences were obtained from peripheral blood. This chain connects TRBV29-1 to TRBJ2-5; D may be TRBD1 (7 bases). The source of this sequence is a man in his fifties or sixties with acute or convalescent COVID-19. The CDR3 here is CSVETGRGSRFGGETQYF. In DNA form, the CDR3 reads TGCAGCGTTGAAACCGGCAGGGGGTCCCGTTTTGGGGGGGAGACCCAGTACTTC.